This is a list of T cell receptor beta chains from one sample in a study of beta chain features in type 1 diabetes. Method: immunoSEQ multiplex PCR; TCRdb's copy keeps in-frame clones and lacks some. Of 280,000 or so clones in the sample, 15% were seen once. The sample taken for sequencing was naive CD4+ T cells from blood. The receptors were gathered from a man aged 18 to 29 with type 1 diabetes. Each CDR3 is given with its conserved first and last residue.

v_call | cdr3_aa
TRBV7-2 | CAIGTYEQYF
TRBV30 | CAWSPTGGETQYF
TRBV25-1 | CASIAGGPEAFF
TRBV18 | CASSSGTQETQYF
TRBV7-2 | CASSRRQGQETQYF
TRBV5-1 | CASSDEGQGTYEQYF
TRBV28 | CASSLPHNRAGELFF
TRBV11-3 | CASSPDVGPGTGEAFF
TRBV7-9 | CASSLTGSGNTIYF
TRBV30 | CAWSRPGGSNQPQHF
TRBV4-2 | CASSQDLAGGPGGVQYF
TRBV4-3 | CASSQEAATLRDNEQFF
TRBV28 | CASTPGPYYNEQFF
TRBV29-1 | CSVSIRRANEKLFF
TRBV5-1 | CASEEGQVRQTQYF
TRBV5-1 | CASSTRDNRDEQYF
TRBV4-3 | CASSQDYHERGYGYTF
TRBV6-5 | CASRPQARLGYTF
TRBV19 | CASTEEDSPLHF
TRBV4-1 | CASSRRGGSNQPQHF
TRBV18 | CASSPIQGNAGEQYF
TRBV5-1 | CASSRGSTDTQYF
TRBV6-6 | CASRLTGVREQYF
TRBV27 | CASILTSGANVLTF
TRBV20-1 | CSAGVYNEQFF
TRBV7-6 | CASSLEDSLTTYEQYF
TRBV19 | CASTKWTSGNNEQFF
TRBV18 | CASSHGTGTTYEQYF
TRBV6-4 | CASSERGASPLHF
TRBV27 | CASSSLGAGDTEAFF
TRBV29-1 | CSPLGLEETQYF
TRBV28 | CASSFIGNPGNSPLHF
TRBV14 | CASSQQGSYGYTF
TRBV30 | CAWCKRGLNTEAFF
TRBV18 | CASSPVAGTGVNQPQHF
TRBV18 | CASSPEAFGTPLHF
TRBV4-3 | CASSLVIAGGPYEQYF
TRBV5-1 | CASSSRGPGANVLTF
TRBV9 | CASSVGGSGGDTQYF
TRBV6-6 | CASNKETQYF
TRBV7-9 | CASSLDMYEQYF
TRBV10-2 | CASSETRSGSTQETQYF
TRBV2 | CASSESTRGNEQYF
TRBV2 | CASSYRVGEQYF
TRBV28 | CASSSWTGYEQYF
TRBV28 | CASISRRVNEQFF
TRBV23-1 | CASSQPRTGANTGELFF
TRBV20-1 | CSARETRQYF
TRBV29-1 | CSVEAGRGQPQHF
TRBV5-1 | CASSRDRENEKLFF
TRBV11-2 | CASSLRTGANEKLFF
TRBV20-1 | CSPRGNEQYF
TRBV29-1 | CSVVPDNEQFF